This T cell receptor beta chain stems from a study of T cell responses to AZD1222 COVID-19 vaccine. In regard to this clone: Its matching antigen is unknown.

Study observations and caveats: Donors were mostly white British, more females; clonal diversity possibly underestimated.

The CDR3 covers 18 residues. Deletions cut 3 bases from V and 4 bases from J, with 24 bases between. Germline V gene lookup returns CDR1 MGHRA and CDR2 YSYEKL. Sequenced by immunoSEQ multiplex PCR; TCRdb stores in-frame clones only, minus some. Among some 130,000 clones, just over 85% were seen once, and the ten largest hold under 20%. Sequencing was performed on peripheral blood, taken on day 0 of MenACWY control vaccination. The rearrangement joins TRBV4-1 to TRBJ1-1, with D possibly matching TRBD1 (6 bases). This sequence originates from an adult in good health. The CDR3 bases are TGCGCCAGCAGCCACGTACACAGGGCAAGTGGTGAGGGCACTGAAGCTTTCTTT. Its protein product is CASSHVHRASGEGTEAFF.